This T cell receptor beta chain is from a study of blood T cell repertoires in COVID-19. Study at large: From T cells, B-cell-depleted T cells, or PBMCs came the material, which was cDNA or gDNA.

In the original workflow: Reference gene primers were amplified, and this amplification served to estimate nucleated cell counts. The table came from immunoSEQ multiplex PCR; TCRdb's copy has only in-frame clones and leaves some out. That table furnishes V, J and clone size, whereas the DNA furnished D and trimming. The sample lists 300,000 or so clones, nearly 90% occurring once. Germline CDR1 reads SGHNT; CDR2 reads YYREEE (reference sequence). The CDR3 is 14 amino acids. The J segment lost 8 bases and the V segment lost 3 bases, leaving 8 bases of the junction unmatched. Cohorts were based on clinical histories the participants reported. People in the exposed group encountered a COVID-19 case within 2 weeks before entering the study.

This clonotype originated in a woman aged 45-60 years who had been exposed to COVID-19. Specimen: PBMCs or T cells enriched from blood (not recorded which). This chain joins TRBV5-4 and TRBJ1-2; 9 nucleotides align to TRBD1. CDR3 nucleotide sequence: TGTGCCAGCAGCTACCGGGACAGGGTCTTCGGCTACACCTTC. Amino acids: CASSYRDRVFGYTF.